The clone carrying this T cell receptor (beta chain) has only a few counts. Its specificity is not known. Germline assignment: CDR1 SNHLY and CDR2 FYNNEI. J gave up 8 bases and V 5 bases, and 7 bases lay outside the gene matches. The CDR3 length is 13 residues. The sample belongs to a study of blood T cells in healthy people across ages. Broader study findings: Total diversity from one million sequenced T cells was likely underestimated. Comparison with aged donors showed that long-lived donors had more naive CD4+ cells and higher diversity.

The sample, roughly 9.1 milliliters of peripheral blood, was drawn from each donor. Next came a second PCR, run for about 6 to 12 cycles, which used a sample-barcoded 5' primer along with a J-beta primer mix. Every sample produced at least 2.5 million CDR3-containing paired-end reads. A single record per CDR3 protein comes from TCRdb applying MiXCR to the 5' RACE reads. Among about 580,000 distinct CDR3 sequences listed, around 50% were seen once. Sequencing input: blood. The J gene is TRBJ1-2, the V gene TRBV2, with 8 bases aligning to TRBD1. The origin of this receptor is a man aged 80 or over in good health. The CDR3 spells CASSYGTGEGYTF. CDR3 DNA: TGTGCCAGCAGTTATGGGACAGGAGAAGGCTACACCTTC.